A selection of T cell receptor beta chains follows, all from one sample in a study of blood T cell repertoires in COVID-19. Generated by immunoSEQ multiplex PCR, the TCRdb table keeps only in-frame clones and is missing some. Seen here are around 270,000 clones, 84% observed once, and the top ten hold 15% to 18%. The sequenced sample was peripheral blood. The receptors were sampled from a person between 65 and 80 years old with COVID-19, enrolled during active disease. CDR3s include the opening cysteine and the closing phenylalanine or tryptophan. The D gene is left open where the match is weak. Where a row states a size, it is once, few, many or the class of an expanded clone; other rows omit it.

>TRBV9|NA|TRBJ2-1|17|TRBD2
TGTGCCAGCAGCGTAGCTAGCGGGGGCCTTTCCTACAATGAGCAGTTCTTC
CASSVASGGLSYNEQFF
>TRBV5-1|NA|TRBJ2-1|11|NA
TGCGCCAGCAGCTCCCGGTATGAGCAGTTCTTC
CASSSRYEQFF
>TRBV7-8|few|TRBJ1-2|15|NA
TGTGCCAGCAGCCTACGGCGGGGGGCCAACTATGGCTACACCTTC
CASSLRRGANYGYTF
>TRBV7-2|NA|TRBJ2-7|14|TRBD1
TGTGCCAGCAGCTTAGGGGACAGGGGCTACGAGCAGTACTTC
CASSLGDRGYEQYF
>TRBV7-9|NA|TRBJ2-7|16|TRBD1
TGTGCCAGCAGTTTCAGTCGGGACAGGAGCTCCTACGAGCAGTACTTC
CASSFSRDRSSYEQYF
>TRBV19|once|TRBJ1-2|16|NA
TGTGCCAGTAGTTCCGAATCCACAGGGCTCCGCTATGGCTACACCTTC
CASSSESTGLRYGYTF
>TRBV6-5|NA|TRBJ2-5|14|TRBD1
TGTGCCAGCAGACCTGGACAGGCGCGGGAGACCCAGTACTTC
CASRPGQARETQYF
>TRBV28|NA|TRBJ1-1|19|TRBD1
TGTGCCAGCAGTTTATACCGAAGAAACAGGGGGCGCACGGACACTGAAGCTTTCTTT
CASSLYRRNRGRTDTEAFF
>TRBV19|NA|TRBJ1-1|15|TRBD1
TGTGCCAGTAGTCCTCGGGACAGGGGATATGGTGAAGCTTTCTTT
CASSPRDRGYGEAFF
>TRBV27|NA|TRBJ1-2|16|TRBD1
TGTGCCAGCACCCCGAGATGGACAGGAGAAATCTATGGCTACACCTTC
CASTPRWTGEIYGYTF
>TRBV7-2|NA|TRBJ2-3|19|TRBD2
TGTGCCAGCGCCTTTCCAAATTTAGCGGGAGGGAGGGACACAGATACGCAGTATTTT
CASAFPNLAGGRDTDTQYF
>TRBV19|once|TRBJ2-7|18|TRBD2
TGTGCCAGTAGTGGCCCGGGACTAGCGGGAGGGGCCAAGTACGAGCAGTACTTC
CASSGPGLAGGAKYEQYF
>TRBV7-2|NA|TRBJ2-2|14|NA
TGTGCCAGCAGCTTCGGAGGGGACACCGGGGAGCTGTTTTTT
CASSFGGDTGELFF
>TRBV28|few|TRBJ1-6|18|NA
TGTGCCAGCACCAAAATGTGGAGGAGAAGCTCCTATAATTCACCCCTCCACTTT
CASTKMWRRSSYNSPLHF
>TRBV24-1|NA|TRBJ1-5|16|NA
TGTGCCACCAGTGATGCCAACAGGGATAGCAATCAGCCCCAGCATTTT
CATSDANRDSNQPQHF
>TRBV5-1|NA|TRBJ2-1|18|TRBD2
TGCGCCAGCAGCCCCGGACTAGCGGGGGGATTTATCGGCAATGAGCAGTTCTTC
CASSPGLAGGFIGNEQFF
>TRBV28|NA|TRBJ1-2|15|TRBD1
TGTGCCAGCAGTTTATGGGGGGGGACTGGGACAGGATACACCTTC
CASSLWGGTGTGYTF
>TRBV4-3|once|TRBJ1-6|16|NA
TGCGCCAGCAGCCAAGCCCGGAGCTCCTATAATTCACCCCTCCACTTT
CASSQARSSYNSPLHF
>TRBV2|NA|TRBJ1-5|15|NA
TGTGCCAGCAGTGAGCGTCAGGGGAATTATCAGCCCCAGCATTTT
CASSERQGNYQPQHF
>TRBV2|NA|TRBJ1-2|14|NA
TGTGCCAGCAGTGTTGACAGGCGGAGCTATGGCTACACCTTC
CASSVDRRSYGYTF
>TRBV6-5|NA|TRBJ1-5|15|NA
TGTGCCAGCAGTTACCGAAATTCAGGGGATCAGCCCCAGCATTTT
CASSYRNSGDQPQHF
>TRBV5-1|NA|TRBJ1-3|15|TRBD1
TGCGCCAGCAGTCCGGGACAGACCAACAAAAACACCATATATTTT
CASSPGQTNKNTIYF
>TRBV28|NA|TRBJ1-1|13|NA
TGTGCCAGCAGTCAGGGACTGACCACTGAAGCTTTCTTT
CASSQGLTTEAFF
>TRBV4-3|NA|TRBJ2-1|14|NA
TGCGCCAGCAGCCAAGACAGAATTACGAATGAGCAGTTCTTC
CASSQDRITNEQFF
>TRBV5-1|NA|TRBJ2-3|16|TRBD1
TGCGCCAGCAGCTTGGTTGGACAGGTGGGCACAGATACGCAGTATTTT
CASSLVGQVGTDTQYF
>TRBV5-8|NA|TRBJ2-1|16|NA
TGTGCCAGCAGCTTCTTCATCTTAGCGGTTTACAATGAGCAGTTCTTC
CASSFFILAVYNEQFF
>TRBV5-5|NA|TRBJ1-6|12|NA
TGTGCCAGCAGCTTGGGTGCGGCAACCCTCCACTTT
CASSLGAATLHF
>TRBV5-1|NA|TRBJ2-7|15|TRBD1
TGCGCCAGCAGCGAGGGGGGACAGGGGAACTACGAGCAGTACTTC
CASSEGGQGNYEQYF
>TRBV23-1|NA|TRBJ1-4|17|TRBD1
TGCGCCAGCAGTCAACGAGGACAGGGTGGGTCAAATGAAAAACTGTTTTTT
CASSQRGQGGSNEKLFF
>TRBV7-9|once|TRBJ1-1|13|NA
TGTGCCAGCAGCTTAGGGCAAAACACTGAAGCTTTCTTT
CASSLGQNTEAFF
>TRBV28|NA|TRBJ1-6|16|TRBD1
TGTGCCAGCAGTCCGCAAAGACAGGGGACCGCTTCACCCCTCCACTTT
CASSPQRQGTASPLHF
>TRBV7-2|NA|TRBJ2-1|16|TRBD2
TGTGCCAGCAGCTCTCGAGCGGGGGGGCCGAACAATGAGCAGTTCTTC
CASSSRAGGPNNEQFF
>TRBV9|NA|TRBJ2-6|20|TRBD2
TGTGCCAGCAGCGCCCCGTGGGCTAGCGGAGGCTACTCTGGGGCCAACGTCCTGACTTTC
CASSAPWASGGYSGANVLTF
>TRBV9|NA|TRBJ2-5|15|NA
TGTGCCAGCAGCGTAGGCCAAGAGGGGGGGGAGACCCAGTACTTC
CASSVGQEGGETQYF
>TRBV28|NA|TRBJ1-2|16|TRBD1
TGTGCCAGCAGCATGACAGGGTCCACGGCCTATGCTGGCTACACCTTC
CASSMTGSTAYAGYTF
>TRBV10-1|few|TRBJ1-1|16|TRBD1
TGCGCCAGCAGTGAGGGGACAGGGGCGTATCGAGGTGAAGCTTTCTTT
CASSEGTGAYRGEAFF
>TRBV28|NA|TRBJ1-1|15|TRBD1
TGTGCCAGCAGTTCGGGGACAGGGGGTAGCACTGAAGCTTTCTTT
CASSSGTGGSTEAFF
>TRBV27|NA|TRBJ2-7|14|TRBD2
TGTGCCAGCAGCCCCTGGGGACTACCATACGAGCAGTACTTC
CASSPWGLPYEQYF
>TRBV5-4|NA|TRBJ1-3|14|NA
TGTGCCAGCAGCCCTGGGAGGGGTGGAAACACCATATATTTT
CASSPGRGGNTIYF
>TRBV29-1|NA|TRBJ2-1|14|TRBD2
TGCAGCGTTGCAGGACTAGGCTCCTACAATGAGCAGTTCTTC
CSVAGLGSYNEQFF
>TRBV6-1|NA|TRBJ1-1|14|NA
TGTGCCAGCAGTGAAGCGGGGGGGCAAACTGAAGCTTTCTTT
CASSEAGGQTEAFF
>TRBV27|NA|TRBJ2-3|16|NA
TGTGCCAGCAGTTTATGGGCAGCCACTAGCACAGATACGCAGTATTTT
CASSLWAATSTDTQYF
>TRBV15|NA|TRBJ2-5|16|TRBD2
TGTGCCACCACCGCGGGGGAACTAGCGGGGGCAGAGACCCAGTACTTC
CATTAGELAGAETQYF
>TRBV6-6|NA|TRBJ1-2|13|NA
TGTGCCAGTTTGCGGCAGATGAACTATGGCTACACCTTC
CASLRQMNYGYTF
>TRBV7-3|NA|TRBJ2-1|13|NA
TGTGCCAGCAGCTGGAGACAGAACAATGAGCAGTTCTTC
CASSWRQNNEQFF
>TRBV6-6|NA|TRBJ2-5|13|NA
TGTGCCAGCAGTTGGCGACTCCGGGAGACCCAGTACTTC
CASSWRLRETQYF